The source of this T cell receptor beta chain is a study of cytomegalovirus exposure and HLA in healthy donors. This clone was detected a few times. V gave up 0 bases and J gave up 8 bases, with 13 bases separating them. There are 14 residues in the CDR3. CDR1 is MNHEY and CDR2 is SVGAGI in the germline V gene. 13 Jbeta primers and 60 Vbeta primers were used for the PCR. The table came from immunoSEQ multiplex PCR; TCRdb's copy has only in-frame clones and leaves some out. Among 150,000 to 200,000 clones listed, 68% were seen once. The sequencing sample was made of PBMCs. This TCR derives from a middle-aged woman in good health and CMV-seropositive. V usage is TRBV6-5 and J usage is TRBJ1-1, with a tentative D call TRBD1 (5 bases). CDR3 amino acids: CASSYSPGEWEAFF. In DNA, the CDR3 is TGTGCCAGCAGTTACTCACCGGGGGAGTGGGAAGCTTTCTTT.